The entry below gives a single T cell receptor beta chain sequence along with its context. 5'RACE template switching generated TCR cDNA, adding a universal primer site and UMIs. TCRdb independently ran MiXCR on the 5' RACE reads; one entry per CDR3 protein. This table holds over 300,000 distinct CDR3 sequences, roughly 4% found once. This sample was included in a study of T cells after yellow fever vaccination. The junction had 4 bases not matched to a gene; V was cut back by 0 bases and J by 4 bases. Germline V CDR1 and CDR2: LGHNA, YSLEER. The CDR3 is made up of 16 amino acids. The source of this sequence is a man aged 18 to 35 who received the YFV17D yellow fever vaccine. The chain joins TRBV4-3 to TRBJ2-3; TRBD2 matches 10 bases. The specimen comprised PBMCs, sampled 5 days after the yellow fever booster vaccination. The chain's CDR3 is CASSQEPAGGSDTQYF. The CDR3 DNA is TGCGCCAGCAGCCAAGAACCAGCGGGGGGGTCAGATACGCAGTATTTT.